The 25 T cell receptor beta chains below were found in one sample sequenced in a study of T cell responses to AZD1222 COVID-19 vaccine. TCRdb's copy holds only in-frame clones and misses some; the assay was immunoSEQ multiplex PCR. This sample has 98,000 or so clones, with about 90% found just once. The starting material was peripheral blood, obtained 28 days after the second AZD1222 dose. The receptors come from an adult who received the AZD1222 COVID-19 vaccine.

The rearrangement links TRBV5-8 to TRBJ2-7; possibly TRBD1 or TRBD2 for D (5 bases each). Germline-derived CDR1 and CDR2 are SGHTS and YDEGEE. Trimming left V 1 base short and J 2 bases short, with 10 bases between. There are 14 residues in the CDR3. The CDR3 DNA reads as TGTGCCAGCAGCTTGAGCCGGGGCCCCTACGAGCAGTACTTC. This sequence encodes CASSLSRGPYEQYF. The full variable domain, rest sourced from reference TRBV5-8 and TRBJ2-7, is EAGVTQSPTHLIKTRGQQATLRCSPISGHTSVYWYQQALGLGLQFLLWYDEGEERNRGNFPPRFSGRQFPNYSSELNVNALELEDSALYLCASSLSRGPYEQYFGPGTRLTVT.

The chain combines TRBV20-1 with TRBJ1-3; tentative D call: TRBD1 (5 bases). Germline CDR1 DFQATT, CDR2 SNEGSKA (reference sequence). This CDR3 spans 14 amino acids. V was trimmed by 3 bases and J by 7 bases, leaving 16 bases between them. The CDR3 DNA sequence: TGCAGTGCTAGTGCCCTAGGGGTTTTGAACACCATATATTTT. Translation gives CSASALGVLNTIYF.

This sequence joins TRBV7-6 and TRBJ2-7, with D uncertain. V was cut by 1 base and J by 4 bases, with 14 bases left in between. The CDR3 length is 15 residues. Per germline, CDR1 SGHVS and CDR2 FNYEAQ. The CDR3 region is CASSLEKGTDYEQYF. CDR3 bases: TGTGCCAGCAGCTTAGAAAAGGGTACGGATTACGAGCAGTACTTC.

This chain uses TRBV11-2 with TRBJ2-1, with D unresolved. This CDR3 has 13 amino acids. Per the germline V gene, CDR1 is SGHAT and CDR2 is FQNNGV. The V end was cut by 1 base, the J end by 8 bases, with 9 bases between. For the CDR3, the DNA is TGTGCCAGCAGCTTAGTTTCTACGGATGAGCAGTTCTTC. Its protein is CASSLVSTDEQFF.

The V call is TRBV6-4, the J call TRBJ1-2; 10 bases align to TRBD1. J lost 7 bases, V lost 4 bases, and 0 bases had no gene match. CDR3 length: 12 amino acids. Germline V gene sequence: CDR1 MRHNA, CDR2 SNTAGT. This CDR3 is CASSGDRGGYTF. The DNA of the CDR3 is TGTGCCAGCAGTGGGGACAGGGGTGGCTACACCTTC.

The chain links TRBV7-9 to TRBJ1-5, with 7 bases aligning to TRBD1. CDR1 is SEHNR and CDR2 is FQNEAQ in the germline V gene (reference sequence). The CDR3 covers 15 residues. V was clipped by 0 bases and J by 4 bases; unmatched bases: 3. The CDR3 region is CASSLAGGGNQPQHF. The CDR3 region has the DNA TGTGCCAGCAGCTTAGCAGGGGGCGGGAATCAGCCCCAGCATTTT.

The V call is TRBV7-2, the J call TRBJ2-2; D not resolved. The V end lost 1 base, the J end lost 6 bases, and 9 bases lay between the germline ends. The CDR3 contains 14 residues. Germline V gives CDR1 SGHTA, CDR2 FQGNSA. In DNA, the CDR3 is TGTGCCAGCAGCTTAGGGTCATACCCCGGGGAGCTGTTTTTT. It translates to CASSLGSYPGELFF. Filled out from reference TRBV7-2 and TRBJ2-2, the complete variable domain reads GAGVSQSPSNKVTEKGKDVELRCDPISGHTALYWYRQSLGQGLEFLIYFQGNSAPDKSGLPSDRFSAERTGGSVSTLTIQRTQQEDSAVYLCASSLGSYPGELFFGEGSRLTVL.

This sequence joins TRBV12-5 and TRBJ2-7; 7 bases match TRBD1. Germline V gene sequence: CDR1 LGHNT, CDR2 FRNRAP. The V segment lost 1 base and the J segment 4 bases; nucleotides outside the gene matches: 1. The CDR3 runs 13 residues. The CDR3 nucleotides read TGTGCTAGTGGTTTGGACAGGGGTTACGAGCAGTACTTC. This encodes CASGLDRGYEQYF.

The chain is built from TRBV11-2 and TRBJ1-1; D is unresolved. Germline values: CDR1 SGHAT, CDR2 FQNNGV. Trimming shortened V by 3 bases and J by 5 bases, and 13 bases separated the two germline ends. The length of the CDR3 is 14 residues. CDR3 protein: CASSLIYRSTEAFF. The CDR3 DNA reads TGTGCCAGCAGCTTGATATATCGGTCAACTGAAGCTTTCTTT.

The chain employs TRBV10-3 and TRBJ1-4; D remains unclear. The ends were cut back, 3 bases at V and 8 bases at J, with 13 bases in the middle. Germline-derived CDR1 and CDR2 are ENHRY and SYGVKD. This CDR3 has 14 residues. The CDR3 bases are TGTGCCATCAGTGATTCGTCCTTGGAGGAAAAACTGTTTTTT. Translated, it gives CAISDSSLEEKLFF.

The chain employs TRBV18 and TRBJ1-2; TRBD1 might be the D (6 bases). This CDR3 comprises 16 residues. The V end was cut by 2 bases, the J end by 3 bases, with 16 bases between. The germline gives CDR1 KGHSH, CDR2 LQKENI. The CDR3 reads CASSPRRDTRDYGYTF. CDR3 bases: TGTGCCAGCTCACCAAGGCGGGACACAAGGGACTATGGCTACACCTTC.

This chain connects TRBV10-2 to TRBJ1-2; 7 bases are a match to TRBD1. V was clipped by 3 bases and J by 8 bases; unmatched bases: 9. Germline V gene lookup returns CDR1 WSHSY and CDR2 SAAADI. The length of the CDR3 is 14 residues. The CDR3 protein is CASSESTGIGGYTF. CDR3 DNA: TGCGCCAGCAGTGAATCGACAGGGATAGGCGGCTACACCTTC.

This clone turned up a few times. This chain uses TRBV9 with TRBJ2-7; TRBD1 matches 12 bases. This CDR3 contains 16 residues. Looked up from germline, CDR1 is SGDLS and CDR2 is YYNGEE. The V segment lost 3 bases and the J segment 2 bases; nucleotides outside the gene matches: 6. The CDR3 spells CASSDNRDRGPYEQYF. The DNA for the CDR3 is TGTGCCAGCAGCGATAACCGGGACAGGGGGCCCTACGAGCAGTACTTC.

The chain links TRBV19 to TRBJ1-5; 9 nucleotides align to TRBD1. This CDR3 has 14 amino acids. Germline CDR1 reads LNHDA; CDR2 reads SQIVND (reference sequence). The V segment lost 5 bases and the J segment 7 bases; nucleotides outside the gene matches: 6. The CDR3 DNA reads TGTGCCAGTAGTGCGACAGGGGGAAGGCAGCCCCAGCATTTT. This encodes CASSATGGRQPQHF. The whole variable domain, filled in from reference TRBV19 and TRBJ1-5, reads DGGITQSPKYLFRKEGQNVTLSCEQNLNHDAMYWYRQDPGQGLRLIYYSQIVNDFQKGDIAEGYSVSREKKESFPLTVTSAQKNPTAFYLCASSATGGRQPQHFGDGTRLSIL.

The V and J genes are TRBV7-3 and TRBJ2-3; a possible D gene is TRBD2 (6 bases). The germline V gene encodes CDR1 SGHTA and CDR2 FQGTGA. CDR3 length equals 14 residues. The V end was cut by 1 base, the J end by 5 bases, with 10 bases between. CDR3 region: CASSLNGRLDTQYF. CDR3 DNA sequence: TGTGCCAGCAGCTTAAACGGGAGACTAGATACGCAGTATTTT.

This chain joins TRBV19 and TRBJ1-5; possibly TRBD1 for D (5 bases). V was shortened by 6 bases and J by 6 bases, with 15 bases between the two germline ends. This CDR3 has 14 amino acids. Germline CDR1 reads LNHDA; CDR2 reads SQIVND (reference sequence). The CDR3 sequence: CASRKEGAGQPQHF. CDR3 DNA: TGTGCCAGTAGAAAGGAAGGGGCCGGTCAGCCCCAGCATTTT.

This chain uses TRBV6-5 with TRBJ1-1, with 10 nucleotides matching TRBD1. Germline CDR1 is MNHEY and CDR2 is SVGAGI. CDR3 length: 16 residues. Trimming cost V 2 bases and J 4 bases; bases outside gene matches: 7. The CDR3 DNA is TGTGCCAGCAGTTACGGGACAGGGGAGGTGGGCACTGAAGCTTTCTTT. As protein: CASSYGTGEVGTEAFF.

J is TRBJ1-2 and V is TRBV5-1; D perhaps matches TRBD1 (6 bases). This CDR3 is 14 amino acids long. Trimming pared 1 base from V and 2 bases from J, leaving 9 bases between. From germline, CDR1 is SGHRS and CDR2 YFSETQ. CDR3 DNA: TGCGCCAGCAGCTTGACAGGACAGAACTATGGCTACACCTTC. It is translated as CASSLTGQNYGYTF.

The chain carries TRBV4-2 and TRBJ2-1; TRBD2 matches at 7 bases. Germline CDR1 LGHNA, CDR2 YNFKEQ. Trimming took 4 bases from V and 4 from J; bases not matched to a gene: 10. CDR3 length: 16 residues. CDR3 protein: CASSLSGGTEYNEQFF. Written as DNA, the CDR3 is TGTGCCAGCAGCCTGTCCGGGGGGACTGAATACAATGAGCAGTTCTTC.

This rearrangement joins TRBV30 to TRBJ1-4; unclear D gene. V lost 3 bases to trimming and J lost 3 bases, with 17 bases between them. Germline assignment: CDR1 GTSNPN and CDR2 SVGIG (reference sequence). This CDR3 is built from 16 residues. CDR3 protein: CAWRGQSAGPNEKLFF. CDR3 bases: TGTGCCTGGAGAGGCCAGTCGGCCGGGCCTAATGAAAAACTGTTTTTT.

This chain uses TRBV13 with TRBJ2-7; D is perhaps TRBD1 or TRBD2 (5 bases each). Germline lookup yields CDR1 PRHDT and CDR2 FYEKMQ (reference sequence). V shed 8 bases and J shed 0 bases, with 14 bases lying between them. The CDR3 totals 14 residues. CDR3 in amino acids: CASSPGQDSYEQYF. CDR3 coding DNA: TGTGCCAGCTCCCCGGGGCAGGACTCCTACGAGCAGTACTTC.

The J gene is TRBJ1-4, the V gene TRBV6-2 or TRBV6-3; TRBD1 matches 7 bases. V lost 6 bases and J lost 8; bases outside the gene matches: 9. The V gene's germline CDR1 is MNHEY and CDR2 SVGEGT. The CDR3 has 14 residues. CDR3: CASSLQGRREKLFF. The CDR3 DNA is TGTGCCAGCAGCCTACAGGGGAGGAGGGAAAAACTGTTTTTT.

This clone has more than one count but fewer than ten. The chain employs TRBV6-2 or TRBV6-3 and TRBJ2-5; D is tentatively TRBD1 or TRBD2 (5 bases each). Germline lookup yields CDR1 MNHEY and CDR2 SVGEGT. The CDR3 loop spans 16 amino acids. V was clipped by 1 base and J by 1 base, with 13 bases between them. In nucleotides, the CDR3 is TGTGCCAGCAGTTACTGGGCAGAGAGGGGCCAAGAGACCCAGTACTTC. It is translated as CASSYWAERGQETQYF.

This clone appeared a single time. This chain joins TRBV5-1 and TRBJ2-7; TRBD1 matches 10 bases. Germline assignment: CDR1 SGHRS and CDR2 YFSETQ. This CDR3 spans 14 amino acids. Trimming at V came to 0 bases and at J to 3 bases, leaving 0 bases not matched to a gene. CDR3 in DNA: TGCGCCAGCAGCTTGGGGACAGGGGGCTACGAGCAGTACTTC. This encodes CASSLGTGGYEQYF.

In nucleotides, the CDR3 is TGTGCCAGTAGTACCACGGGGAGGGCAACTGAAGCTTTCTTT. It specifies CASSTTGRATEAFF. V usage is TRBV19 and J usage is TRBJ1-1; D gene uncertain. The germline CDR1 and CDR2 sequences are LNHDA and SQIVND (reference sequence). Between the trimmed V and J ends, which lost 4 bases and 5 bases, there was a span of 14 bases. This CDR3 has 14 residues.